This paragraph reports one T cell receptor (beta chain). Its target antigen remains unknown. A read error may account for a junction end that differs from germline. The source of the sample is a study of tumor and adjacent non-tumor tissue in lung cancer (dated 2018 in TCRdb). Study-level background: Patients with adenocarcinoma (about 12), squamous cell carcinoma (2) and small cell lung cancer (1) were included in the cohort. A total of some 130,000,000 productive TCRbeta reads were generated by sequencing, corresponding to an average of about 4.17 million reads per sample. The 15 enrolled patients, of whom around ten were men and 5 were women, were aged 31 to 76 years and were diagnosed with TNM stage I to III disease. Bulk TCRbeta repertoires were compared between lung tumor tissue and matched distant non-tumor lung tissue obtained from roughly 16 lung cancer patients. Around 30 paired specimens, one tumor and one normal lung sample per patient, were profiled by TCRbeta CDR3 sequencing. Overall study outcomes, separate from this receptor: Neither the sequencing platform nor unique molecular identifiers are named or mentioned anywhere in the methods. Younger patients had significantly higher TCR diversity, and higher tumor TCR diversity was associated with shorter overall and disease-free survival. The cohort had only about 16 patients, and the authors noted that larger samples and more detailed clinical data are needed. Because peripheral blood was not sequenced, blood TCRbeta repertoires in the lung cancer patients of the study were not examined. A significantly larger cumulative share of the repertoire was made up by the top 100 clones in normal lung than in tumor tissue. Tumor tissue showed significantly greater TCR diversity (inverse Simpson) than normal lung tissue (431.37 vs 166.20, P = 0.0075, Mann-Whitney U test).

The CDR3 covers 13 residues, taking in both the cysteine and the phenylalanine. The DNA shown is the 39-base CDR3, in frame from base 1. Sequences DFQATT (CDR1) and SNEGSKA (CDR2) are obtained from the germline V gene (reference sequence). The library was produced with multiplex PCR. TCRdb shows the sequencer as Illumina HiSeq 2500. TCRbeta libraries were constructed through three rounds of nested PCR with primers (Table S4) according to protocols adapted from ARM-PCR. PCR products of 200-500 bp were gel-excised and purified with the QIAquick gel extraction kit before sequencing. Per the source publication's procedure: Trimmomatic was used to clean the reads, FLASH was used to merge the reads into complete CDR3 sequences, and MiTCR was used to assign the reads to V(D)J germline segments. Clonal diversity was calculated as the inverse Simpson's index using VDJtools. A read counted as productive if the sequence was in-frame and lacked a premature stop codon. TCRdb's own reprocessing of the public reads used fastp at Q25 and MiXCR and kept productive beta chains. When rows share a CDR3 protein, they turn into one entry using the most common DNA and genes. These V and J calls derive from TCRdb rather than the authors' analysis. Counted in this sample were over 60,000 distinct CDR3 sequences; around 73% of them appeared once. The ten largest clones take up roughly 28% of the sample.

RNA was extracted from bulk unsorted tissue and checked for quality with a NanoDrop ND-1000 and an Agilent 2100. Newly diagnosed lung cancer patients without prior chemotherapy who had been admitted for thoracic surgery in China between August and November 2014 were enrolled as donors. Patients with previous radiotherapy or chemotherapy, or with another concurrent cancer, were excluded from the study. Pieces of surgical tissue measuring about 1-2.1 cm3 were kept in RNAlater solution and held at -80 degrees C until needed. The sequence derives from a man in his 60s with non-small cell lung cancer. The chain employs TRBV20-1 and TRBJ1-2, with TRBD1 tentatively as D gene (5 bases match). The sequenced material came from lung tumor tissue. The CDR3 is CSARDGSGYDYTF. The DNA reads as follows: TGCAGTGCTAGAGATGGGTCAGGGTATGACTACACCTTC.